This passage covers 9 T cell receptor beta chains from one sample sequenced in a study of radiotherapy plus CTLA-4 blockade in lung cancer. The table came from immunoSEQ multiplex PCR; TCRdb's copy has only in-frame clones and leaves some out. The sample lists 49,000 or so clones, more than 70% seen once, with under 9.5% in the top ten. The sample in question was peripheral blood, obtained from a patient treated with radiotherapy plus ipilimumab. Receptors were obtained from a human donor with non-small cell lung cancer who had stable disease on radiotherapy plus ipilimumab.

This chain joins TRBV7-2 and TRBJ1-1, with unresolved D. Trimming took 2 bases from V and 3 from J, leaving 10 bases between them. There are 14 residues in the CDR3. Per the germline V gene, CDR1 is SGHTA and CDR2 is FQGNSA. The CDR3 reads CASSLTNQHTEAFF. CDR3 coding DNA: TGTGCCAGCAGCTTAACCAACCAGCACACTGAAGCTTTCTTT.

Written as DNA, the CDR3 is TGTGCCAGCAGCTTGAATCGGGGGGAAAACTATGGCTACACCTTC. Protein: CASSLNRGENYGYTF. V usage is TRBV5-6 and J usage is TRBJ1-2; a possible D gene is TRBD1 (5 bases). The germline CDR1 and CDR2 sequences are SGHDT and YYEEEE. The CDR3 length is 15 residues. V lost 1 base, J lost 2 bases, and 12 bases lay in between.

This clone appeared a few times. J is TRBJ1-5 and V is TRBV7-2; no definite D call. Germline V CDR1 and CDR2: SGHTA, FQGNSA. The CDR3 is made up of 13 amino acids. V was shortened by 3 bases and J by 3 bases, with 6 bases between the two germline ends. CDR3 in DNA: TGTGCCAGCAGCTTCGGCGTCAATCAGCCCCAGCATTTT. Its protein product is CASSFGVNQPQHF.

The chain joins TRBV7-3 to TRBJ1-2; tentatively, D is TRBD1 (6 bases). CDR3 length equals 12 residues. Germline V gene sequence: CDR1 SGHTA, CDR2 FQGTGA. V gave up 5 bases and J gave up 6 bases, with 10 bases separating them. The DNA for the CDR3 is TGTGCCAGCAGCGGGTCAGGGGATGGCTACACCTTC. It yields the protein CASSGSGDGYTF.

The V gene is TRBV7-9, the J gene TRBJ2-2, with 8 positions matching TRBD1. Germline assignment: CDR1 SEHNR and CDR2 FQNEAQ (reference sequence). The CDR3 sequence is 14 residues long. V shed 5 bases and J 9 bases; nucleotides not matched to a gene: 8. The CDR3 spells CASSQTDRARELFF. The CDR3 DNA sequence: TGTGCCAGCAGCCAGACGGACAGGGCCCGGGAGCTGTTTTTT.

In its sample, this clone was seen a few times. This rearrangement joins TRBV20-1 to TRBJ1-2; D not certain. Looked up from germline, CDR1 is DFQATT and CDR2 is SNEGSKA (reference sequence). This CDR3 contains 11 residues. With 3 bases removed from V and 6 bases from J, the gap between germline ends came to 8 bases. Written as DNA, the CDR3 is TGCAGTGCTAGTAGAGGGAATGGCTACACCTTC. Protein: CSASRGNGYTF.

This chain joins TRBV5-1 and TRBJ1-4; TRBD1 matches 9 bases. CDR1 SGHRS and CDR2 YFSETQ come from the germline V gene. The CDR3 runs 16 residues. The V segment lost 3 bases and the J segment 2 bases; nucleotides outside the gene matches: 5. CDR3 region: CASSYDRGRTNEKLFF. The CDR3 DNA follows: TGCGCCAGCAGCTACGACAGGGGGAGGACTAATGAAAAACTGTTTTTT.

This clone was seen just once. Here the CDR3 reads CASSPRGSYSNQPQHF. DNA of the CDR3: TGCGCCAGCAGCCCACGAGGTAGCTATAGCAATCAGCCCCAGCATTTT. The V call is TRBV5-1, the J call TRBJ1-5; D call uncertain. The CDR3 totals 16 residues. V lost 4 bases and J lost 0, with 14 bases in between. CDR1 and CDR2 (germline): SGHRS, YFSETQ. Full variable domain (missing parts from reference TRBV5-1 and TRBJ1-5): KAGVTQTPRYLIKTRGQQVTLSCSPISGHRSVSWYQQTPGQGLQFLFEYFSETQRNKGNFPGRFSGRQFSNSRSEMNVSTLELGDSALYLCASSPRGSYSNQPQHFGDGTRLSIL.

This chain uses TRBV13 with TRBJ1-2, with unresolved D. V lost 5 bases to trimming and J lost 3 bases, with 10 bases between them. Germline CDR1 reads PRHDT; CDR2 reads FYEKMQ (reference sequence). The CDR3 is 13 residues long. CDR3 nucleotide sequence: TGTGCCAGCAGCCACGGAAGGGACTATGGCTACACCTTC. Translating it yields CASSHGRDYGYTF.